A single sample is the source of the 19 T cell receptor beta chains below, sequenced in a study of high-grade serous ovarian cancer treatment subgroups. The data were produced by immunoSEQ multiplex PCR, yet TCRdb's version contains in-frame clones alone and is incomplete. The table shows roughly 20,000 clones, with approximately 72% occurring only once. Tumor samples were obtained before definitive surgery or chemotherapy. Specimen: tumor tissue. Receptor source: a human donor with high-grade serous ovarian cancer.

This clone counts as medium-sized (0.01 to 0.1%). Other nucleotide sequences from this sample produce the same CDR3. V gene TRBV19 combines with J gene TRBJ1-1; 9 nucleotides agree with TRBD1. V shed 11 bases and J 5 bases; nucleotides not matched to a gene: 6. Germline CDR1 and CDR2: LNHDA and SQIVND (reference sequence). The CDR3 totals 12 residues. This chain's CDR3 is CASRQGGTEAFF. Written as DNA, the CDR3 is TGTGCCTCCCGACAGGGGGGGACTGAAGCTTTCTTT.

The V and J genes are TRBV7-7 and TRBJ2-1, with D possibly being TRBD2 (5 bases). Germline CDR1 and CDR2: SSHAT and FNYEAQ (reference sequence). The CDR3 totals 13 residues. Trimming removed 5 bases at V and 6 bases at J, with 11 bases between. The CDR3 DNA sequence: TGTGCCAGCAGCACGGACTTCGGCAATGAGCAGTTCTTC. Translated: CASSTDFGNEQFF. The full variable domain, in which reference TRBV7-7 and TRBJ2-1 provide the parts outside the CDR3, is GAGVSQSPRYKVTKRGQDVTLRCDPISSHATLYWYQQALGQGPEFLTYFNYEAQPDKSGLPSDRFSAERPEGSISTLTIQRTEQRDSAMYRCASSTDFGNEQFFGPGTRLTVL.

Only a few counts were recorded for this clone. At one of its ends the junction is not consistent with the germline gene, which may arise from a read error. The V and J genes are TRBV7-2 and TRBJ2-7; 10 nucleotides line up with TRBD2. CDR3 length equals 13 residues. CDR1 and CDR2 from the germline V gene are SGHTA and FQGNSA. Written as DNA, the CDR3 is TGTGCCAGCAGCCTAGCGGGAGTGTACGAGCAGTACTTC. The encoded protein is CASSLAGVYEQYF.

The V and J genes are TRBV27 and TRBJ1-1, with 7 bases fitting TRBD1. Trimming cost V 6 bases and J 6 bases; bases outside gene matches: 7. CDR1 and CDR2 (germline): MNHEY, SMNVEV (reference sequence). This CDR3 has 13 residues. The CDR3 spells CASSPRGQPEAFF. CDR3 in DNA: TGTGCCAGCAGCCCAAGGGGACAGCCTGAAGCTTTCTTT.

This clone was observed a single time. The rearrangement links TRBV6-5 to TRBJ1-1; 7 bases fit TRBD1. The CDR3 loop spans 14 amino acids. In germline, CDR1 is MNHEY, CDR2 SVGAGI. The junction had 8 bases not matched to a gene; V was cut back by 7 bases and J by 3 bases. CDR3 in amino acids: CASTFSQGYTEAFF. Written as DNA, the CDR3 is TGTGCCAGCACCTTCTCACAGGGGTACACTGAAGCTTTCTTT.

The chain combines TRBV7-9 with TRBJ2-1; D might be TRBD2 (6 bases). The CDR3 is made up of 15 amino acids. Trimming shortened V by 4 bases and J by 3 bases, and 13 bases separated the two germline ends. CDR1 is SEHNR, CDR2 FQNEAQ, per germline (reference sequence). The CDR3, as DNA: TGTGCCAGCAGCTCTCGGGGCGGGAACTACAATGAGCAGTTCTTC. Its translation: CASSSRGGNYNEQFF.

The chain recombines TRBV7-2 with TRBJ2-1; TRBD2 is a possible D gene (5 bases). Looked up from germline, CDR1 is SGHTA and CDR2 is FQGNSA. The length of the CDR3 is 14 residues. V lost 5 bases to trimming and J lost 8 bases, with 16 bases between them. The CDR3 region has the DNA TGTGCCAGCAGCCCTTCCCCAAGGGAGTATGAGCAGTTCTTC. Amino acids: CASSPSPREYEQFF. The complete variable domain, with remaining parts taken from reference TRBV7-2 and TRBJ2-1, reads GAGVSQSPSNKVTEKGKDVELRCDPISGHTALYWYRQSLGQGLEFLIYFQGNSAPDKSGLPSDRFSAERTGGSVSTLTIQRTQQEDSAVYLCASSPSPREYEQFFGPGTRLTVL.

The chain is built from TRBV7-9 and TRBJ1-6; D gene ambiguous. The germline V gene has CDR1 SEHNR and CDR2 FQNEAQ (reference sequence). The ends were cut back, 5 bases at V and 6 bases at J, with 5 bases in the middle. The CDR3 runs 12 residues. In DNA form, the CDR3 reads TGTGCCAGCAGCCTCACTAATTCACCCCTCCACTTT. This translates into CASSLTNSPLHF.

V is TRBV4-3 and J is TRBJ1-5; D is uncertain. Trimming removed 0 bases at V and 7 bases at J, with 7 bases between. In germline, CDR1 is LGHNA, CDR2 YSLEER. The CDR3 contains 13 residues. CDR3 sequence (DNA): TGCGCCAGCAGCCAAGATCGGTGGCAGCCCCAGCATTTT. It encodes CASSQDRWQPQHF.

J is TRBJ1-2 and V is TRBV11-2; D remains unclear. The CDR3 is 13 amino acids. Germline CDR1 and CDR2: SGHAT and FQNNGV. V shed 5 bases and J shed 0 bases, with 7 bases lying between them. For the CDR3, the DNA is TGTGCCAGCAGCAGAGGAACTAACTATGGCTACACCTTC. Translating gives CASSRGTNYGYTF.

This chain's CDR3 is CASSFRTGGVTDTQYF. The CDR3 DNA is TGCGCCAGCAGCTTCCGGACAGGGGGGGTGACAGATACGCAGTATTTT. The V gene is TRBV5-1, the J gene TRBJ2-3; 10 bases match TRBD1. Germline trimming cut 2 bases from V and 3 bases from J; bases unmatched to any gene: 6. The CDR3 covers 16 residues. Germline CDR1 SGHRS, CDR2 YFSETQ.

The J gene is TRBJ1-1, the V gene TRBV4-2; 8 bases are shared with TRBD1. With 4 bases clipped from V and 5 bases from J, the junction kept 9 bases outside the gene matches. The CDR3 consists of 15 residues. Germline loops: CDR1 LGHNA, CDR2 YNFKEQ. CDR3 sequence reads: CASSRTPGGGTEAFF. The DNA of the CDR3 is TGTGCCAGCAGCCGTACTCCAGGGGGCGGGACTGAAGCTTTCTTT.

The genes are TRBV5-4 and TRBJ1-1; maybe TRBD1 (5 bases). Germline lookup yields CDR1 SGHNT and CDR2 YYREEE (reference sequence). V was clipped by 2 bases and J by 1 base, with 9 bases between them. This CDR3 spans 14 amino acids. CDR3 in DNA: TGTGCCAGCAGCTTTCCGGACAAGAACACTGAAGCTTTCTTT. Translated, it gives CASSFPDKNTEAFF.

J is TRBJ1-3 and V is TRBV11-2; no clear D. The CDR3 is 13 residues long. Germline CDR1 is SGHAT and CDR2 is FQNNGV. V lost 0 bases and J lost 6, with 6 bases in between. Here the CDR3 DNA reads TGTGCCAGCAGCTTAGAGCTAACAAACACCATATATTTT. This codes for CASSLELTNTIYF.

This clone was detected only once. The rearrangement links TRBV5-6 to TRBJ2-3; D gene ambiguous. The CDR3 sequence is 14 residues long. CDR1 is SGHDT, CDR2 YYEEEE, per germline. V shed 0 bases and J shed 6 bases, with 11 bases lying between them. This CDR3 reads CASSLDGAFDTQYF. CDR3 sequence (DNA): TGTGCCAGCAGCTTGGATGGAGCCTTTGATACGCAGTATTTT.

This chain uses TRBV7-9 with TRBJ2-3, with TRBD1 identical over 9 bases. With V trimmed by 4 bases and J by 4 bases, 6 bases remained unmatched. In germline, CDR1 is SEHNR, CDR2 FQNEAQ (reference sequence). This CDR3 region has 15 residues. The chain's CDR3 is CASSSRQGDADTQYF. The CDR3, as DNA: TGTGCCAGCAGCTCCAGACAGGGGGACGCAGATACGCAGTATTTT.

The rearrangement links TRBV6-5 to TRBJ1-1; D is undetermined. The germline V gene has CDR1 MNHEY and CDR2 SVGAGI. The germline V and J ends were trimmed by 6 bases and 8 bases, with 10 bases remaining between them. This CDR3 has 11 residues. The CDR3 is CASRSRTEAFF. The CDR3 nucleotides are TGTGCCAGCAGATCGAGGACGGAAGCTTTCTTT.

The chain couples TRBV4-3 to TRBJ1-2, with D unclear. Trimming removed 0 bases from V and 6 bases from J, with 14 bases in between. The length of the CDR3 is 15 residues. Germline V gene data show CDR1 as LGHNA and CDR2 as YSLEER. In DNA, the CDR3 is TGCGCCAGCAGCCAAGAGACGACACCTTGGGATGGCTACACCTTC. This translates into CASSQETTPWDGYTF.

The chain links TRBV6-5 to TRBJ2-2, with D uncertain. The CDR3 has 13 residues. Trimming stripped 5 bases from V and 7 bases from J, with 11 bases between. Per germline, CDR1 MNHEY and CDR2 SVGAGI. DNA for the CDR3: TGTGCCAGCAGTGAAGGAGAGCACGGGGAGCTGTTTTTT. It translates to CASSEGEHGELFF.